This TCR beta chain stems from a study of blood T cell repertoires in COVID-19. Study overall: Material from acute and convalescent COVID-19 was sourced from the United States, Italy and Spain.

Germline V gene sequence: CDR1 LGHNA, CDR2 YSLEER. The germline V and J ends were trimmed by 4 bases and 0 bases, with 9 bases remaining between them. This CDR3 has 14 amino acids. Authors' data handling: For nucleated cells, counts were estimated from reference gene primer amplification. Sequencing used immunoSEQ multiplex PCR; TCRdb keeps in-frame clones, though not all of them. V, J and clone size derive from that table, while D and trimming were established from the DNA sequence. Of under 200,000 clones in the sample, about 85% were seen once. The sequencing sample was made of peripheral blood. The source is a woman aged 80 or over with acute or convalescent COVID-19. The V gene is TRBV4-3, the J gene TRBJ1-1; D call uncertain. The CDR3 here is CASSPADLNTEAFF. The CDR3 DNA reads as TGCGCCAGCAGCCCGGCGGATCTGAACACTGAAGCTTTCTTT.